This TCR beta chain comes out of a study of blood T cell repertoires in COVID-19. Across the study: Samples representing acute and convalescent COVID-19 were sourced from the United States, Italy and Spain.

Original analysis: Reference gene primers were amplified, and this amplification served to estimate nucleated cell counts. Assay: immunoSEQ multiplex PCR; the TCRdb copy retains only in-frame clones and omits some. D and trimming come from the DNA, and the V and J calls and clone size come from that table. The table includes around 230,000 clones, about 87% detected once. Recruitment covered about two dozen US areas and drew participants whose ages spanned about 18 to 89 years. Symptom resolution, clearance, or two negative PCRs marked donors in Cohort 3 as recovered. V shed 4 bases and J 2 bases; nucleotides not matched to a gene: 6. This CDR3 spans 15 amino acids. Germline CDR1 is SGHRS and CDR2 is YFSETQ.

The sequence derives from a woman in her thirties who had recovered from COVID-19. Sequencing was carried out using PBMCs or T cells enriched from blood (not recorded which). This sequence joins TRBV5-1 and TRBJ2-3, with 8 positions matching TRBD2. CDR3 sequence reads: CASSPQRGPTDTQYF. The CDR3 DNA reads TGCGCCAGCAGCCCGCAGCGGGGGCCCACAGATACGCAGTATTTT.